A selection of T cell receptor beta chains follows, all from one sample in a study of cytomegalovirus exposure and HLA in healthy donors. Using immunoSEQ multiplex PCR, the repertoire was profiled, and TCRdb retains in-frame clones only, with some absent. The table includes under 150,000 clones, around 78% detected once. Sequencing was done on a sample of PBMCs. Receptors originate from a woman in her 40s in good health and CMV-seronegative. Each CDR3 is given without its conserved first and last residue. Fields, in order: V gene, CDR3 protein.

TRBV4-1 ASSQPTTATQETQY
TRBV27 ASSLRASGSSLGSYEQY
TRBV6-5 ASSYSEGGTDTQY
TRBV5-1 ASSTGQSYEQY
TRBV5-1 ASSLLESSYNEQF
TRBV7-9 ASSPTYNEQF
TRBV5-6 ASSYGSGTYEQY
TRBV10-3 AISGNSGSNADTQY
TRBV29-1 SVYKDRGSTEAF
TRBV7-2 ASSSGLAGGPQETQY
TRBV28 ATQGANTGELF
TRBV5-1 ASSPLPGKAGANVLT
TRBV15 ATSTSSAGGATQY
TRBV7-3 ASSLTYGMGSEAF
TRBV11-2 ASSPIKGVRSPLH
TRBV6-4 ASSAGLAGGNEQF
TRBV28 ASNGGGGTPYEQY
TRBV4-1 ASSQDLGPPRQNEKLF
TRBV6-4 ASSEFMNTEAF